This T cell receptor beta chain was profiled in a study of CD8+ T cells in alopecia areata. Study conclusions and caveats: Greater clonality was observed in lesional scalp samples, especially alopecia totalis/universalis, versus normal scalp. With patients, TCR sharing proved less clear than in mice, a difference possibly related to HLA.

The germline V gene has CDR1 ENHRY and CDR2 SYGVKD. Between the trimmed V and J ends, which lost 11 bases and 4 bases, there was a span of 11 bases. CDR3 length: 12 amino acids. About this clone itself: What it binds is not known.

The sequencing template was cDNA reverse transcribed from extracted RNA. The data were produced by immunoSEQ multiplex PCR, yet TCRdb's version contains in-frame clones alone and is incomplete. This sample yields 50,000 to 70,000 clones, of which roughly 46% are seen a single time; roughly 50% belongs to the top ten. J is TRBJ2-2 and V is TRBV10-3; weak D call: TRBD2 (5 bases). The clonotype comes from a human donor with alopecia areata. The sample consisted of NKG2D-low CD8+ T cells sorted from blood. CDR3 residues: CAAAAFTGELFF. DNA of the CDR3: TGTGCCGCAGCGGCTTTCACCGGGGAGCTGTTTTTT.